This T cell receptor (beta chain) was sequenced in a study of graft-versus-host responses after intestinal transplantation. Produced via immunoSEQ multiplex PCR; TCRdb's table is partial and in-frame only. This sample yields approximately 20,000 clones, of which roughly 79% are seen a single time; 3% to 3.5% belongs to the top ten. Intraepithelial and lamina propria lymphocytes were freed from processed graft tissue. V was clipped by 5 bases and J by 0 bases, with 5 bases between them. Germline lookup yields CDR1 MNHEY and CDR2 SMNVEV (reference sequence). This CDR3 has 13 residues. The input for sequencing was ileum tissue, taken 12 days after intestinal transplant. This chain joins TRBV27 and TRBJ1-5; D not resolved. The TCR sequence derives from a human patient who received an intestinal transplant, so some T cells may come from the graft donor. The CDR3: CASSLFSNQPQHF. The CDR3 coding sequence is TGTGCCAGCAGTCTGTTTAGCAATCAGCCCCAGCATTTT.